Detailed here is one T cell receptor beta chain. Its specificity is unknown. Using immunoSEQ multiplex PCR, the repertoire was profiled, and TCRdb retains in-frame clones only, with some absent. The repertoire has about 84,000 clones, about 91% of them found once; the top ten carry 0.15% to 0.2%. This sample is part of a study of OX40 agonist ivuxolimab in advanced cancers. Study overall: Dose-escalation cases comprised hepatocellular carcinoma, melanoma, renal cell or head and neck cancer. Study outcomes and limitations: Among the least clonally expanded were partial responders at 0.1-3.0 mg/kg.

The sequence came from an adult with an advanced solid tumor such as melanoma, head and neck, liver or kidney cancer. The input for sequencing was CD4+ or CD8+ T cells sorted from blood, taken in a trial of the OX40 agonist ivuxolimab.

In DNA, the CDR3 is TGTGCCAGCAGCCCACAAATCCATGTTAAAGATACGCAGTATTTT. As protein: CASSPQIHVKDTQYF. The chain recombines TRBV4-2 with TRBJ2-3; D is ambiguous. The V gene lost 4 bases and the J gene lost 5 bases, with 16 bases spanning the gap. Germline V lookup: CDR1 LGHNA, CDR2 YNFKEQ. The CDR3 sequence is 15 residues long.